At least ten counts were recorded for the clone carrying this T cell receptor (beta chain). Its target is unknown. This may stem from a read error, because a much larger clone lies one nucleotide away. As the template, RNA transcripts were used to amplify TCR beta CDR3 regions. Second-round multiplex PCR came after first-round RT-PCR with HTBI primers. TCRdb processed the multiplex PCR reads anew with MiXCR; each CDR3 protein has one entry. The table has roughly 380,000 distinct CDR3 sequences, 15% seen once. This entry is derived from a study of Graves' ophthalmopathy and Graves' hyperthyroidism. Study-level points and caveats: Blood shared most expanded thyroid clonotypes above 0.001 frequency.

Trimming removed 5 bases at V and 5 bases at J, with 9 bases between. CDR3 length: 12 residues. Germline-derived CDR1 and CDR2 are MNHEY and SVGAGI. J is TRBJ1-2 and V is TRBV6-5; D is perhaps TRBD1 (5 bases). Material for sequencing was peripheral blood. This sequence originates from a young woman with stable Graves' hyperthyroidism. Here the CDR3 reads CASSNGGYGYTF. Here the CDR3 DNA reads TGTGCCAGCAGTAACGGGGGGTATGGCTACACCTTC.